Listed below are T cell receptor beta chains from one sample, sequenced in a study of T cells after yellow fever vaccination. TCRdb reprocessed the 5' RACE reads via MiXCR and lists one record per CDR3 protein. The repertoire has 45,000 to 60,000 distinct CDR3 sequences, approximately 7% of them found once; the top ten carry 20% to 25%. The specimen was CD8+ T cells not binding an NS4B(214-222) dextramer, sorted from PBMCs, collected 35 to 50 days after the first yellow fever vaccination. These receptors were obtained from a man younger than 35 who received the YFV17D yellow fever vaccine. Both conserved end residues are part of each CDR3. D genes are given only for firm matches. Size is stated for part of the rows, as once, few or many counts, or as a class when the clone is expanded.

abundance	v_gene	j_gene	d_gene	CDR3aa
few	TRBV4-3	TRBJ2-3	TRBD2	CASSWGGGVTDTQYF
many	TRBV7-6	TRBJ2-2	-	CASSLGTANTGELFF
many	TRBV20-1	TRBJ1-6	-	CTADVGDDNSPLHF
-	TRBV4-1	TRBJ2-5	TRBD2	CASSFRLAYQETQYF
-	TRBV12-3/TRBV12-4	TRBJ2-7	-	CATSFEGPYEQYF
many	TRBV6-5	TRBJ2-2	-	CASSPMGPPPPGGELFF
many	TRBV27	TRBJ2-3	-	CASSPGADTQYF
many	TRBV4-1	TRBJ1-2	-	CASSQDPGQGAFAYGYTF
few	TRBV4-1	TRBJ2-7	TRBD1	CASSPRTGSTYEQYF
many	TRBV7-6	TRBJ2-1	TRBD2	CASQRTSGYNEQFF
-	TRBV6-5	TRBJ1-6	-	CASSYSWRSSYNSPLHF
few	TRBV29-1	TRBJ2-7	TRBD2	CSVEESVTAGYEQYF
few	TRBV19	TRBJ2-3	TRBD2	CASNSGGTWTDTQYF
few	TRBV4-2	TRBJ1-1	-	CASSHPAQEQGKAFF
-	TRBV6-2/TRBV6-3	TRBJ2-3	TRBD2	CASSSGGSSDTQYF
few	TRBV12-3/TRBV12-4	TRBJ1-2	TRBD1	CASSSSGTGEGYTF
many	TRBV4-1	TRBJ2-1	TRBD2	CASSQEWRSSGGRYNEQFF